These 12 T cell receptor beta chains were sequenced from one sample in a study of T cells in Graves' hyperthyroidism and ophthalmopathy. RNA transcripts yielded amplified TCR beta CDR3 regions. Carried out on the TCR CDR3, a first-round RT-PCR used the HTBI primer set. MiXCR, run by TCRdb on the multiplex PCR reads, gives a single entry per CDR3 protein. The profile shows about 380,000 distinct CDR3 sequences, approximately 13% of them singletons. Sample: blood. The receptors originated from a young man with Graves' hyperthyroidism that later progressed to Graves' ophthalmopathy.

There are a few counts of this clonotype. This chain uses TRBV3-1 with TRBJ1-3; D uncertain. From germline, CDR1 is LGHDT and CDR2 YNNKEL (reference sequence). Trimming pared 1 base from V and 1 base from J, leaving 5 bases between. The CDR3 is made up of 14 amino acids. The CDR3 coding sequence is TGTGCCAGCAGCCAAGCTGGGTCTGGAAACACCATATATTTT. Translating gives CASSQAGSGNTIYF.

This clonotype was counted only a few times. This chain uses TRBV20-1 with TRBJ1-2, with D tentatively TRBD1 (5 bases). The germline CDR1 and CDR2 sequences are DFQATT and SNEGSKA (reference sequence). The CDR3 sequence is 14 residues long. V was trimmed by 0 bases and J by 4 bases, leaving 12 bases between them. The CDR3 nucleotides are TGCAGTGCTAGAGATCCCAGGGACTTCTATGGCTACACCTTC. Encoded protein: CSARDPRDFYGYTF.

This chain links TRBV6-1 with TRBJ1-5; 9 bases are a match to TRBD1. This CDR3 has 16 residues. Per germline, CDR1 MNHNS and CDR2 SASEGT. V shed 3 bases and J 2 bases; nucleotides not matched to a gene: 5. CDR3 residues: CASSDYRGQGNQPQHF. For the CDR3, the DNA is TGTGCCAGCAGTGACTACAGGGGGCAGGGCAATCAGCCCCAGCATTTT.

This clonotype has at least ten counts. V and J are TRBV12-3 or TRBV12-4 and TRBJ1-1; D possibly corresponds to TRBD1 (5 bases). The CDR3 runs 16 residues. V was shortened by 1 base and J by 5 bases, with 17 bases between the two germline ends. The CDR3 spells CASSLGSGTGKTEAFF. The CDR3 DNA follows: TGTGCCAGCAGTTTAGGATCCGGGACGGGGAAAACTGAAGCTTTCTTT.

This clonotype was counted many times. The chain employs TRBV3-1 and TRBJ1-4; D is unclear. Trimming left V 3 bases short and J 8 bases short, with 10 bases between. The germline V gene has CDR1 LGHDT and CDR2 YNNKEL (reference sequence). This CDR3 spans 13 amino acids. CDR3 region: CASSQAGREKLFF. The CDR3 nucleotides are TGTGCCAGCAGCCAGGCCGGGCGCGAAAAACTGTTTTTT.

The table lists this clonotype with many counts. This chain connects TRBV5-5 to TRBJ2-3, with 10 bases lining up with TRBD2. After removal of 6 bases from V and 3 bases from J, the junction contained 10 bases not matched to a gene. This CDR3 contains 16 residues. Germline-derived CDR1 and CDR2 are SGHKS and YYEKEE (reference sequence). The CDR3: CASTLRSGGATDTQYF. DNA for the CDR3: TGTGCCAGCACTCTGCGGAGCGGGGGGGCAACAGATACGCAGTATTTT. The full variable domain, completed using reference TRBV5-5 and TRBJ2-3, is DAGVTQSPTHLIKTRGQQVTLRCSPISGHKSVSWYQQVLGQGPQFIFQYYEKEERGRGNFPDRFSARQFPNYSSELNVNALLLGDSALYLCASTLRSGGATDTQYFGPGTRLTVL.

The J gene is TRBJ2-7, the V gene TRBV20-1; 8 nucleotides line up with TRBD1. Trimming took 3 bases from V and 4 from J; bases not matched to a gene: 17. The germline V gene encodes CDR1 DFQATT and CDR2 SNEGSKA (reference sequence). This CDR3 region has 17 residues. CDR3 residues: CSARTGTGSSVGYEQYF. The CDR3 nucleotides are TGCAGTGCTAGGACCGGGACAGGTTCCTCGGTTGGATACGAGCAGTACTTC.

This chain connects TRBV27 to TRBJ1-5; D is possibly TRBD1 (5 bases). The germline gives CDR1 MNHEY, CDR2 SMNVEV (reference sequence). V was shortened by 2 bases and J by 0 bases, with 17 bases between the two germline ends. The length of the CDR3 is 18 residues. The CDR3 loop is CASSLGVKGLFSNQPQHF. CDR3 nucleotide sequence: TGTGCCAGCAGTTTAGGGGTTAAGGGACTGTTTAGCAATCAGCCCCAGCATTTT.

This clonotype has a handful of counts. The genes are TRBV20-1 and TRBJ1-3, with 7 bases identical to TRBD1. Trimming cost V 6 bases and J 0 bases; bases outside gene matches: 5. Germline CDR1 and CDR2: DFQATT and SNEGSKA (reference sequence). The CDR3 runs to 14 residues. The CDR3 DNA reads as TGCAGTGCCAAGACAGGGAACTCTGGAAACACCATATATTTT. The encoded protein is CSAKTGNSGNTIYF.

This clonotype came up a few times. The chain links TRBV9 to TRBJ1-1; 7 nucleotides align to TRBD1. The V and J ends lost 3 bases and 4 bases, in that order; junction bases with no gene match: 6. The germline gives CDR1 SGDLS, CDR2 YYNGEE. CDR3 size: 14 residues. The CDR3 sequence: CASSERGQGTEAFF. The CDR3 DNA reads TGTGCCAGCAGCGAGAGGGGGCAGGGCACTGAAGCTTTCTTT. Combining the CDR3 with reference TRBV9 and TRBJ1-1 gives the whole variable domain DSGVTQTPKHLITATGQRVTLRCSPRSGDLSVYWYQQSLDQGLQFLIQYYNGEERAKGNILERFSAQQFPDLHSELNLSSLELGDSALYFCASSERGQGTEAFFGQGTRLTVV.

The sample holds a few counts of this clonotype. The CDR3 DNA reads as TGTGCCAGCAGTTCCCGATTGAAAGGAAGCTCCTACAATGAGCAGTTCTTC. Amino acid sequence: CASSSRLKGSSYNEQFF. The chain couples TRBV6-1 to TRBJ2-1; no reliable D call. The CDR3 has 17 amino acids. V lost 5 bases, J lost 0 bases, and 17 bases lay in between. Germline V CDR1 and CDR2: MNHNS, SASEGT.

Regarding this clonotype: A much bigger clone sits one base away, suggesting this may be a read error. This rearrangement joins TRBV14 to TRBJ1-2; D is undetermined. Germline lookup yields CDR1 SGHDN and CDR2 FVKESK. Trimming stripped 4 bases from V and 3 bases from J, with 12 bases between. The CDR3 is 14 residues long. The CDR3 here is CASSRVGSYYGYTF. The CDR3 DNA sequence: TGTGCCAGCAGCCGAGTCGGCAGCTACTATGGCTACACCTTC.